These 27 T cell receptor beta chains were sequenced from one sample in a study of regulatory T cells in long-lasting Graves disease. Time point described: newly diagnosed GD, antithyroid drugs for less than 3 months. PBMCs were the source of the RNA used for TCR sequencing. In building TCR beta libraries, iRepertoire HTBI primers were used together with Arm-PCR of CDR3 regions. Via MiXCR, TCRdb re-called the multiplex PCR reads, giving one row per CDR3 protein. Of around 460,000 distinct CDR3 sequences listed, approximately 14% are singletons. In addition, the sample was reused for a study of T cells in Graves' hyperthyroidism and ophthalmopathy.

The sequencing here drew on peripheral blood mononuclear cells (PBMCs), taken at new diagnosis, from a patient treated with antithyroid drugs. The receptors were gathered from a woman between 45 and 60 years old with Graves disease.

This clonotype has ten or more counts. The chain has TRBV2 and TRBJ1-2; 9 positions match TRBD1. The trim removed 7 bases at V and 3 bases at J, leaving 15 bases unmatched. CDR3 size: 17 residues. Looked up from germline, CDR1 is SNHLY and CDR2 is FYNNEI. The chain's CDR3 is CASNQGTGKVFYYGYTF. CDR3 nucleotides: TGTGCCAGCAACCAGGGGACAGGGAAGGTATTCTACTATGGCTACACCTTC.

This clonotype was counted only a few times. This sequence joins TRBV7-9 and TRBJ2-1; the D gene is possibly TRBD2 (6 bases). The germline V gene encodes CDR1 SEHNR and CDR2 FQNEAQ (reference sequence). The CDR3 extends over 15 amino acids. V lost 3 bases and J lost 4, with 13 bases in between. This chain's CDR3 is CASSFTGVSYNEQFF. CDR3 DNA: TGTGCCAGCAGCTTTACGGGAGTCTCGTACAATGAGCAGTTCTTC.

The genes are TRBV5-6 and TRBJ1-5; unclear D gene. Trimming removed 1 base at V and 7 bases at J, with 12 bases between. The germline V gene encodes CDR1 SGHDT and CDR2 YYEEEE. The CDR3 sequence is 14 residues long. CDR3 DNA sequence: TGTGCCAGCAGCTTGATGGGAGGGAACCAGCCCCAGCATTTT. It encodes CASSLMGGNQPQHF.

This clonotype has ten or more counts. V is TRBV28 and J is TRBJ1-1; D gene unclear. Trimming removed 4 bases at V and 10 bases at J, with 13 bases between. Germline V lookup: CDR1 MDHEN, CDR2 SYDVKM. The CDR3 totals 12 residues. The CDR3, as DNA: TGTGCCAGCAGTTACCCCGACCTAGGAGCTTTCTTT. Amino acid sequence: CASSYPDLGAFF. Full variable domain (remainder filled in from reference TRBV28 and TRBJ1-1): DVKVTQSSRYLVKRTGEKVFLECVQDMDHENMFWYRQDPGLGLRLIYFSYDVKMKEKGDIPEGYSVSREKKERFSLILESASTNQTSMYLCASSYPDLGAFFGQGTRLTVV.

This rearrangement joins TRBV13 to TRBJ1-4; TRBD1 matches at 8 bases. The germline V gene has CDR1 PRHDT and CDR2 FYEKMQ (reference sequence). The V segment lost 5 bases and the J segment 7 bases; nucleotides outside the gene matches: 9. CDR3 length: 15 residues. This chain's CDR3 is CASSPRQGPGEKLFF. The CDR3 nucleotides read TGTGCCAGCAGCCCGCGACAGGGGCCAGGTGAAAAACTGTTTTTT.

This clonotype was picked up many times. The chain couples TRBV12-3 or TRBV12-4 to TRBJ1-4, with TRBD1 matching over 11 bases. The CDR3 covers 15 residues. V trimming: 5 bases; J trimming: 6 bases; junction bases outside the gene matches: 5. CDR3 sequence (DNA): TGTGCCAGCAGTGATGGGACAGGGGGGGATGAAAAACTGTTTTTT. Its protein product is CASSDGTGGDEKLFF.

This clonotype was seen ten or more times. The rearrangement joins TRBV14 to TRBJ2-1; no definite D call. CDR3 length: 16 amino acids. Germline CDR1 and CDR2: SGHDN and FVKESK. V was trimmed by 1 base and J by 5 bases, leaving 15 bases between them. DNA of the CDR3: TGTGCCAGCAGCCAAGTCGCTGGGAAGAAGGACAATGAGCAGTTCTTC. Encoded protein: CASSQVAGKKDNEQFF.

This clonotype has just a few counts. The chain carries TRBV20-1 and TRBJ2-5, with 8 positions matching TRBD1. Germline V gene data show CDR1 as DFQATT and CDR2 as SNEGSKA (reference sequence). After removal of 6 bases from V and 1 base from J, the junction contained 10 bases not matched to a gene. The CDR3 loop spans 15 amino acids. CDR3 nucleotide sequence: TGCAGTGCCCCCAGGGAGACAGGGGCCCAAGAGACCCAGTACTTC. Its translation is CSAPRETGAQETQYF.

In its sample, this clonotype was seen a few times. A much larger clone sits a single nucleotide away, making a read error possible. The chain links TRBV11-2 to TRBJ2-5; D remains ambiguous. Between the trimmed V and J ends, which lost 6 bases and 5 bases, there was a span of 19 bases. CDR1 is SGHAT, CDR2 FQNNGV, per germline. CDR3 length: 15 residues. CDR3 amino acids: CASRSSWVAGETQYF. DNA of the CDR3: TGTGCCAGCAGATCCTCCTGGGTGGCTGGGGAGACCCAGTACTTC.

This clonotype appeared many times. The chain couples TRBV24-1 to TRBJ2-5; 10 positions agree with TRBD2. The J segment lost 5 bases and the V segment lost 3 bases, leaving 11 bases of the junction unmatched. This CDR3 spans 17 amino acids. Germline V gene data show CDR1 as KGHDR and CDR2 as SFDVKD. CDR3 protein: CATSDAQGTSGTETQYF. CDR3 nucleotide sequence: TGTGCCACCAGTGATGCGCAGGGAACTAGCGGGACGGAGACCCAGTACTTC.

This clonotype has at least ten counts. The chain is built from TRBV11-2 and TRBJ2-3; the match to TRBD2 covers 8 bases. Trimming cost V 4 bases and J 2 bases; bases outside gene matches: 8. The CDR3 spans 16 residues. Germline CDR1 SGHAT, CDR2 FQNNGV. Written as DNA, the CDR3 is TGTGCCAGCAGCTCCACGAGCGGGAGAGTCACAGATACGCAGTATTTT. This gives the protein CASSSTSGRVTDTQYF.

This clonotype was counted many times. This chain connects TRBV20-1 to TRBJ2-3; 8 nucleotides agree with TRBD2. The V and J ends lost 0 bases and 0 bases, in that order; junction bases with no gene match: 5. The length of the CDR3 is 16 residues. Germline V gene lookup returns CDR1 DFQATT and CDR2 SNEGSKA (reference sequence). The CDR3 reads CSARDTGRGSTDTQYF. CDR3 bases: TGCAGTGCTAGAGATACCGGGAGGGGTAGCACAGATACGCAGTATTTT.

This clonotype has ten or more counts. The chain recombines TRBV12-3 or TRBV12-4 with TRBJ1-5, with 9 bases fitting TRBD1. The CDR3 has 16 residues. Unmatched junction bases numbered 5, after V lost 0 bases and J lost 5 bases. The CDR3 DNA reads as TGTGCCAGCAGTTTAGCCGCGACAGGGGGGGATCAGCCCCAGCATTTT. Residues: CASSLAATGGDQPQHF.

Ten or more counts support this clonotype. The chain uses TRBV18 and TRBJ2-1, with 7 nucleotides matching TRBD2. This CDR3 has 14 residues. V shed 8 bases, J shed 5 bases, and the junction held 9 bases outside the gene matches. Looked up from germline, CDR1 is KGHSH and CDR2 is LQKENI. The DNA for the CDR3 is TGTGCCAGCGTAGGGGACTATCCGAACAATGAGCAGTTCTTC. It specifies CASVGDYPNNEQFF.

The sample holds many counts of this clonotype. The V call is TRBV10-1, the J call TRBJ2-1; 10 nucleotides match TRBD2. The CDR3 length is 18 residues. V dropped 0 bases and J dropped 5; count of bases not matched to a gene: 10. The germline V gene has CDR1 WNHNN and CDR2 SYGVQD (reference sequence). CDR3 in amino acids: CASSESIPGTSVDNEQFF. CDR3 bases: TGCGCCAGCAGTGAGTCCATTCCCGGGACTAGCGTCGACAATGAGCAGTTCTTC.

This clonotype was seen repeatedly, ten times or more. The CDR3 nucleotides are TGTGCCATCAGTGCCGGGACTAGCGGAGGGCTGATCGAGACCCAGTACTTC. It codes for CAISAGTSGGLIETQYF. V and J are TRBV10-3 and TRBJ2-5; 11 bases match TRBD2. Germline lookup yields CDR1 ENHRY and CDR2 SYGVKD. CDR3 length equals 17 residues. The ends lost 4 bases at V and 5 bases at J; junction bases unmatched: 12.

This clonotype was counted ten times or more. The V call is TRBV20-1, the J call TRBJ2-7, with D possibly matching TRBD2 (5 bases). The ends were cut back, 2 bases at V and 2 bases at J, with 13 bases in the middle. The germline V gene encodes CDR1 DFQATT and CDR2 SNEGSKA (reference sequence). This CDR3 contains 14 residues. CDR3 nucleotides: TGCAGTGCTAGAACACCAAGCGGTACCTACGAGCAGTACTTC. This gives the protein CSARTPSGTYEQYF.

This clonotype was observed at least ten times. The V gene is TRBV2, the J gene TRBJ1-1; no definite D call. Per the germline V gene, CDR1 is SNHLY and CDR2 is FYNNEI. The CDR3 is 14 residues long. V lost 11 bases and J lost 0, with 16 bases in between. CDR3: CAQKEQTMNTEAFF. CDR3 sequence (DNA): TGTGCCCAAAAGGAACAGACGATGAACACTGAAGCTTTCTTT. The whole variable domain, filled in from reference TRBV2 and TRBJ1-1, reads EPEVTQTPSHQVTQMGQEVILRCVPISNHLYFYWYRQILGQKVEFLVSFYNNEISEKSEIFDDQFSVERPDGSNFTLKIRSTKLEDSAMYFCAQKEQTMNTEAFFGQGTRLTVV.

This clonotype was counted at least ten times. The chain combines TRBV28 with TRBJ2-7, with 11 bases fitting TRBD1. The CDR3 spans 16 residues. V lost 5 bases, J lost 2 bases, and 8 bases stayed unmatched. Germline assignment: CDR1 MDHEN and CDR2 SYDVKM. The CDR3 coding sequence is TGTGCCAGCAGTCCCCCGGACAGGGGGCTCCCCTACGAGCAGTACTTC. Translated: CASSPPDRGLPYEQYF. Complete variable domain (other parts from reference TRBV28 and TRBJ2-7): DVKVTQSSRYLVKRTGEKVFLECVQDMDHENMFWYRQDPGLGLRLIYFSYDVKMKEKGDIPEGYSVSREKKERFSLILESASTNQTSMYLCASSPPDRGLPYEQYFGPGTRLTVT.

The gene calls are TRBV29-1 and TRBJ2-1; 12 nucleotides line up with TRBD2. Germline V gene sequence: CDR1 SQVTM, CDR2 ANQGSEA. The junction had 16 bases not matched to a gene; V was cut back by 3 bases and J by 7 bases. The CDR3 runs 18 residues. This chain's CDR3 is CSVENYPLAGGPGNEQFF. CDR3 sequence (DNA): TGCAGCGTTGAGAATTACCCCCTAGCGGGAGGGCCGGGTAATGAGCAGTTCTTC.

This sequence joins TRBV10-3 and TRBJ2-1; 8 positions agree with TRBD1. The ends lost 0 bases at V and 7 bases at J; junction bases unmatched: 5. Germline V CDR1 and CDR2: ENHRY, SYGVKD. This CDR3 is 15 amino acids long. The CDR3 DNA follows: TGTGCCATCAGTGAGTCTACAGGGGGTCAGAATGAGCAGTTCTTC. Protein product: CAISESTGGQNEQFF.

In this sample, this clonotype turned up a few times. The rearrangement links TRBV6-1 to TRBJ2-7, with 14 nucleotides matching TRBD2. CDR1 is MNHNS, CDR2 SASEGT, per germline. The CDR3 extends over 15 amino acids. V lost 7 bases, J lost 2 bases, and 4 bases stayed unmatched. The CDR3 reads CASTPTSGRAYEQYF. In DNA form, the CDR3 reads TGTGCCAGCACCCCGACTAGCGGGAGGGCCTACGAGCAGTACTTC.

For this clonotype: A much bigger clone sits one base away, suggesting this may be a read error. The V call is TRBV12-3 or TRBV12-4, the J call TRBJ1-5; TRBD1 matches at 10 bases. Trimming took 4 bases from V and 6 from J; bases not matched to a gene: 15. The CDR3 has 18 residues. The CDR3 is CASSWGQGMGGGSQPQHF. CDR3 DNA: TGTGCCAGCAGTTGGGGACAGGGGATGGGAGGCGGCAGTCAGCCCCAGCATTTT.

There are many counts of this clonotype. The V gene is TRBV4-2, the J gene TRBJ2-7; 11 positions match TRBD1. In germline, CDR1 is LGHNA, CDR2 YNFKEQ. This CDR3 region has 16 residues. Unmatched junction bases numbered 7, after V lost 0 bases and J lost 6 bases. The CDR3 protein is CASSQDPGQGVFEQYF. CDR3 coding DNA: TGTGCCAGCAGCCAAGACCCGGGACAGGGGGTGTTCGAGCAGTACTTC.

This clonotype was found many times. This chain connects TRBV27 to TRBJ2-7; weak D call: TRBD2 (6 bases). The CDR3 loop spans 13 amino acids. CDR1 is MNHEY and CDR2 is SMNVEV in the germline V gene (reference sequence). V was cut by 6 bases and J by 2 bases, with 11 bases left in between. DNA of the CDR3: TGTGCCAGCAGAGTAGGAGGGACCTACGAGCAGTACTTC. Protein: CASRVGGTYEQYF.

This clonotype was observed a handful of times. The rearrangement joins TRBV7-9 to TRBJ1-2, with D uncertain. V lost 1 base, J lost 2 bases, and 11 bases lay in between. The CDR3 spans 15 residues. Germline-derived CDR1 and CDR2 are SEHNR and FQNEAQ (reference sequence). The CDR3 DNA sequence: TGTGCCAGCAGCTTAGAGTCTGGAGGGAACTATGGCTACACCTTC. Its translation is CASSLESGGNYGYTF.

This chain connects TRBV6-1 to TRBJ1-3; maybe TRBD1 (5 bases). The ends were cut back, 6 bases at V and 1 base at J, with 19 bases in the middle. CDR3 length equals 17 residues. Germline V gene sequence: CDR1 MNHNS, CDR2 SASEGT. The CDR3 region is CASSDRHQGASGNTIYF. The CDR3 DNA sequence: TGTGCCAGCAGCGACAGACACCAGGGTGCTTCTGGAAACACCATATATTTT.